This is a list of T cell receptor beta chains from one sample in a study of shared clonotypes between healthy human individuals. Data came from immunoSEQ multiplex PCR; TCRdb stores just in-frame clones and leaves some out. The sample lists 980,000 or so clones, roughly 72% occurring once. The source material was memory CD4+ T cells sorted from blood. The receptor source for this set is a young man in good health. The CDR3 runs from the conserved cysteine through the conserved F or W. D genes are given only for firm matches. Expanded clones get a size class; other rows say once, few or many, or leave the size out.

V: TRBV9
D: TRBD1
J: TRBJ2-3
size: .
DNA: TGTGCCAGCAGCGTAGTGGACAGGGCCCCAGATACGCAGTATTTT
CDR3: CASSVVDRAPDTQYF

V: TRBV18
D: .
J: TRBJ2-3
size: .
DNA: TGTGCCAGCTCTCTCTCGGGACTTACAGATACGCAGTATTTT
CDR3: CASSLSGLTDTQYF

V: TRBV28
D: .
J: TRBJ1-2
size: .
DNA: TGTGCCAGCAGTTCGACGGGGCCCTATGGCTACACCTTC
CDR3: CASSSTGPYGYTF

V: TRBV28
D: TRBD1
J: TRBJ2-1
size: few
DNA: TGTGCCAGCAGTTTGACAGGGCCCGCTGAGCAGTTCTTC
CDR3: CASSLTGPAEQFF

V: TRBV5-6
D: .
J: TRBJ1-2
size: .
DNA: TGTGCCAGCAACCTACAAGGCTATGGCTACACCTTC
CDR3: CASNLQGYGYTF

V: TRBV5-6
D: .
J: TRBJ1-6
size: .
DNA: TGTGCCAGCACCCGGAGGTTCTATAATTCACCCCTCCACTTT
CDR3: CASTRRFYNSPLHF

V: TRBV6-1
D: TRBD1
J: TRBJ2-1
size: .
DNA: TGTGCCAGCAGTATCGGACAGGGAGCGCAGTTCTTC
CDR3: CASSIGQGAQFF

V: TRBV7-2
D: .
J: TRBJ2-1
size: .
DNA: TGTGCCAGCAGCTTAGTCGGGGGCCCTAGCTACAATGAGCAGTTCTTC
CDR3: CASSLVGGPSYNEQFF

V: TRBV6-6
D: TRBD2
J: TRBJ2-1
size: .
DNA: TGTGCCAGCAGTCGACTAGCGGGAGGGCCAGGGAATGAGCAGTTCTTC
CDR3: CASSRLAGGPGNEQFF

V: TRBV7-9
D: .
J: TRBJ1-4
size: few
DNA: TGTGCCAGCAGCCCGGGGCCCCTAGGGGAAAAACTGTTTTTT
CDR3: CASSPGPLGEKLFF

V: TRBV18
D: TRBD2
J: TRBJ2-2
size: .
DNA: TGTGCCAGCTCACCCTTGACTAGCGGGACCATAGCCGGGGAGCTGTTTTTT
CDR3: CASSPLTSGTIAGELFF

V: TRBV10-1
D: .
J: TRBJ1-3
size: .
DNA: TGCGCCAGCAGTCGTTCCTCTGGAAACACCATATATTTT
CDR3: CASSRSSGNTIYF

V: TRBV5-6
D: .
J: TRBJ2-3
size: .
DNA: TGTGCCAGCACCTCCGGGCAGGGGGGAACAGATACGCAGTATTTT
CDR3: CASTSGQGGTDTQYF

V: TRBV6-1
D: TRBD1
J: TRBJ2-7
size: .
DNA: TGTGCCAGCAGACCGGACAGGGGCCCCTACGAGCAGTACTTC
CDR3: CASRPDRGPYEQYF

V: TRBV5-1
D: TRBD1
J: TRBJ1-1
size: .
DNA: TGCGCCAGCAGCCCGGGACAGGTGTCGAACACTGAAGCTTTCTTT
CDR3: CASSPGQVSNTEAFF

V: TRBV5-8
D: .
J: TRBJ2-5
size: .
DNA: TGTGCCAGCAGCCCCGCTGCGGGGACCCAGTACTTC
CDR3: CASSPAAGTQYF

V: TRBV10-3
D: TRBD1
J: TRBJ2-6
size: .
DNA: TGTGCCATCAGTGCTACAGGGGGTCGCTCTGGGGCCAACGTCCTGACTTTC
CDR3: CAISATGGRSGANVLTF

V: TRBV28
D: .
J: TRBJ1-5
size: few
DNA: TGTGCCAGCAGGAGTGGCGGGGCTTCCCAGCATTTT
CDR3: CASRSGGASQHF

V: TRBV27
D: .
J: TRBJ1-1
size: .
DNA: TGTGCCAGCAGTCCGGGGACGGGTTTGAACACTGAAGCTTTCTTT
CDR3: CASSPGTGLNTEAFF

V: TRBV28
D: .
J: TRBJ1-1
size: .
DNA: TGTGCCAGCAGGGTTGGGGTGGGGATTCACACTGAAGCTTTCTTT
CDR3: CASRVGVGIHTEAFF

V: TRBV6-1
D: .
J: TRBJ2-1
size: .
DNA: TGTGCCAGCAGTGCTTCAGTCGGTTTCATCCCCACCTACAATGAGCAGTTCTTC
CDR3: CASSASVGFIPTYNEQFF

V: TRBV7-3
D: .
J: TRBJ2-7
size: .
DNA: TGTGCCAGCAGCTCGACAGGCTACGAGCAGTACTTC
CDR3: CASSSTGYEQYF

V: TRBV19
D: TRBD2
J: TRBJ2-4
size: few
DNA: TGTGCCAGTACACCGGGACTAGCGGATACCAAAAACATTCAGTACTTC
CDR3: CASTPGLADTKNIQYF

V: TRBV6-5
D: .
J: TRBJ2-7
size: .
DNA: TGTGCCAGCAGTTACTCAGGTAACTCCTACGAGCAGTACTTC
CDR3: CASSYSGNSYEQYF

V: TRBV5-1
D: .
J: TRBJ2-5
size: .
DNA: TGCGCCAGCAGCTTGGCGCTCAACTACCAAGAGACCCAGTACTTC
CDR3: CASSLALNYQETQYF

V: TRBV27
D: TRBD2
J: TRBJ2-1
size: .
DNA: TGTGCCAGCAGTTCACCGAGGACTAGCGGACATGAGCAGTTCTTC
CDR3: CASSSPRTSGHEQFF

V: TRBV18
D: TRBD1
J: TRBJ2-3
size: .
DNA: TGTGCCAGCTCACCAAGGACAGGGGGTAGCACAGATACGCAGTATTTT
CDR3: CASSPRTGGSTDTQYF

V: TRBV6-1
D: .
J: TRBJ1-3
size: few
DNA: TGTGCCAGCGTGGGGATACGCTCTGGAAACACCATATATTTT
CDR3: CASVGIRSGNTIYF

V: TRBV29-1
D: .
J: TRBJ1-1
size: .
DNA: TGCAGCGTTGCCACGGGGGGGGACACTGAAGCTTTCTTT
CDR3: CSVATGGDTEAFF

V: TRBV5-1
D: TRBD1
J: TRBJ2-1
size: .
DNA: TGCGCCAGCAGCCCTACAGGGGAGACCTACAATGAGCAGTTCTTC
CDR3: CASSPTGETYNEQFF

V: TRBV5-1
D: TRBD1
J: TRBJ1-2
size: .
DNA: TGCGCCAGCAGCCCCGGGACAGGGTCGGGTGGCTACACCTTC
CDR3: CASSPGTGSGGYTF

V: TRBV28
D: TRBD1
J: TRBJ2-4
size: .
DNA: TGTGCCAGCAGTACCGGGACAGGGGCCATTCAGTACTTC
CDR3: CASSTGTGAIQYF

V: TRBV11-1
D: TRBD1
J: TRBJ2-3
size: .
DNA: TGTGCCAGCAGCCTTGGGTTGGCAGGGGGCCCTGATACGCAGTATTTT
CDR3: CASSLGLAGGPDTQYF

V: TRBV10-1
D: .
J: TRBJ1-6
size: .
DNA: TGCGCCAGCAGTGCCGGGGGGGTGGATTCACCCCTCCACTTT
CDR3: CASSAGGVDSPLHF

V: TRBV25-1
D: .
J: TRBJ1-4
size: few
DNA: TGTGCCAGCGGGAGTAATGAAAAACTGTTTTTT
CDR3: CASGSNEKLFF

V: TRBV9
D: TRBD2
J: TRBJ2-3
size: .
DNA: TGTGCCAGCAGCGCGGGACTAGTAAAGGGGCCAGATACGCAGTATTTT
CDR3: CASSAGLVKGPDTQYF

V: TRBV19
D: .
J: TRBJ1-6
size: .
DNA: TGTGCCAGTAGTATATCACAGTATAATTCACCCCTCCACTTT
CDR3: CASSISQYNSPLHF

V: TRBV6-5
D: TRBD1
J: TRBJ1-6
size: few
DNA: TGTGCCAGCAGGTTGGACAGGTATAATTCACCCCTCCACTTT
CDR3: CASRLDRYNSPLHF

V: TRBV6-4
D: .
J: TRBJ2-6
size: many
DNA: TGTGCCAGCAGCCCCAGGCAGGGTGGGGCCAACGTCCTGACTTTC
CDR3: CASSPRQGGANVLTF

V: TRBV30
D: TRBD1
J: TRBJ1-2
size: many
DNA: TGTGCCTGGAGTGTACACAGGGGTGATGGCTACACCTTC
CDR3: CAWSVHRGDGYTF